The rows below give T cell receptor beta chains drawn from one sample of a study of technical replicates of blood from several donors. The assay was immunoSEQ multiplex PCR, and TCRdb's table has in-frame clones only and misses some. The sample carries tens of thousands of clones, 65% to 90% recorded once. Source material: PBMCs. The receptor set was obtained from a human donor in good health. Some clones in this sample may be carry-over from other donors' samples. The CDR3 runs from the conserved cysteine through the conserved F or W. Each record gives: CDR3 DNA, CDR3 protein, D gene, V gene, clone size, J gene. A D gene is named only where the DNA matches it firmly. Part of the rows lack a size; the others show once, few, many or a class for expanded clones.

CDR3nt: TGTGCCAGCAGTTACGACCGTCTAGGGGGCACTGAAGCTTTCTTT; CDR3aa: CASSYDRLGGTEAFF; d_gene: -; v_gene: TRBV6-5; abundance: -; j_gene: TRBJ1-1
CDR3nt: TGTGCCAGCAGCTCCCCTGGGGGGAGCTCCTATAATTCACCCCTCCACTTT; CDR3aa: CASSSPGGSSYNSPLHF; d_gene: -; v_gene: TRBV7-6; abundance: -; j_gene: TRBJ1-6
CDR3nt: TGTGCCAGCAGCTTGGCGGGGGACAGGAACACTGAAGCTTTCTTT; CDR3aa: CASSLAGDRNTEAFF; d_gene: TRBD1; v_gene: TRBV5-6; abundance: -; j_gene: TRBJ1-1
CDR3nt: TGTGCCAGCAGCCGGGCGGGCAGTTCTAATGAAAAACTGTTTTTT; CDR3aa: CASSRAGSSNEKLFF; d_gene: -; v_gene: TRBV2; abundance: -; j_gene: TRBJ1-4
CDR3nt: TGTGCCAGCAGCCTCCGACTAGCGGGGAGAGAGACCCAGTACTTC; CDR3aa: CASSLRLAGRETQYF; d_gene: TRBD2; v_gene: TRBV7-2; abundance: -; j_gene: TRBJ2-5
CDR3nt: TGTGCCAGCAGACAAAAACAGGAATCTGGGGCCAACGTCCTGACTTTC; CDR3aa: CASRQKQESGANVLTF; d_gene: -; v_gene: TRBV27; abundance: -; j_gene: TRBJ2-6
CDR3nt: TGTGCCAGCAGTGATAGACGGACTTCCTACAATGAGCAGTTCTTC; CDR3aa: CASSDRRTSYNEQFF; d_gene: -; v_gene: TRBV2; abundance: -; j_gene: TRBJ2-1
CDR3nt: TGTGCCAGTAGTATAGTGGGCAGGGGATCGAACACCGGGGAGCTGTTTTTT; CDR3aa: CASSIVGRGSNTGELFF; d_gene: -; v_gene: TRBV19; abundance: -; j_gene: TRBJ2-2
CDR3nt: TGTGCCAGCAGCGTAGAGCAGGGATCTGGAAACACCATATATTTT; CDR3aa: CASSVEQGSGNTIYF; d_gene: -; v_gene: TRBV9; abundance: -; j_gene: TRBJ1-3
CDR3nt: TGTGCCAGCAGCCAACAGGCGTATTCACCCCTCCACTTT; CDR3aa: CASSQQAYSPLHF; d_gene: -; v_gene: TRBV7-9; abundance: -; j_gene: TRBJ1-6
CDR3nt: TGTGCCAGCAGCCCTAGCCGTTACGAGCAGTACTTC; CDR3aa: CASSPSRYEQYF; d_gene: -; v_gene: TRBV11-2; abundance: -; j_gene: TRBJ2-7
CDR3nt: TGTGCCACCAGCAGAGACAGGGGGCTAGGGCAGCCCCAGCATTTT; CDR3aa: CATSRDRGLGQPQHF; d_gene: TRBD1; v_gene: TRBV15; abundance: -; j_gene: TRBJ1-5
CDR3nt: TGTGCCAGCAGTTTACGACTAGCGGGAGGGTCGAGCTCTGGGGCCAACGTCCTGACTTTC; CDR3aa: CASSLRLAGGSSSGANVLTF; d_gene: TRBD2; v_gene: TRBV28; abundance: -; j_gene: TRBJ2-6
CDR3nt: TGCGCCAGCAGCCAACTAAAAAATTCACCCCTCCACTTT; CDR3aa: CASSQLKNSPLHF; d_gene: -; v_gene: TRBV4-3; abundance: -; j_gene: TRBJ1-6
CDR3nt: TGTGCCAGCAGCTGGGGACAGGGGTTTGATAGCTACACCTTC; CDR3aa: CASSWGQGFDSYTF; d_gene: TRBD1; v_gene: TRBV7-2; abundance: -; j_gene: TRBJ1-2
CDR3nt: TGTGCCAGCAGAGCCCGGACAGCTAACTATGGCTACACCTTC; CDR3aa: CASRARTANYGYTF; d_gene: -; v_gene: TRBV6-6; abundance: -; j_gene: TRBJ1-2
CDR3nt: TGTGCCAGCTCCGGAGCGGGGGGGCGGTCCAAAAACATTCAGTACTTC; CDR3aa: CASSGAGGRSKNIQYF; d_gene: TRBD2; v_gene: TRBV18; abundance: -; j_gene: TRBJ2-4
CDR3nt: TGTGCCAGCAGCTTATTTAGGGGCTACGAGCAGTACTTC; CDR3aa: CASSLFRGYEQYF; d_gene: -; v_gene: TRBV11-2; abundance: -; j_gene: TRBJ2-7
CDR3nt: TGTGCCAGCAGCACAGCGGGGGGCCGCCTCGGGGAGCAGTACTTC; CDR3aa: CASSTAGGRLGEQYF; d_gene: TRBD2; v_gene: TRBV7-6; abundance: -; j_gene: TRBJ2-7
CDR3nt: TGTGCCAGCAGTGAAGCGCCCCGAGGAGCTAATTTTAGAACTGAAGCTTTCTTT; CDR3aa: CASSEAPRGANFRTEAFF; d_gene: -; v_gene: TRBV6-1; abundance: once; j_gene: TRBJ1-1
CDR3nt: TGTGCCAGCAGCCTGGACAGGGAGACCTACAATGAGCAGTTCTTC; CDR3aa: CASSLDRETYNEQFF; d_gene: TRBD1; v_gene: TRBV7-6; abundance: -; j_gene: TRBJ2-1
CDR3nt: TGTGCCAGCAGCTCACGGAGGTGGACAGATACGCAGTATTTT; CDR3aa: CASSSRRWTDTQYF; d_gene: -; v_gene: TRBV11-2; abundance: -; j_gene: TRBJ2-3
CDR3nt: TGTGCCAGCAGCTCGGACAGGGTCGAGCAGTACTTC; CDR3aa: CASSSDRVEQYF; d_gene: TRBD1; v_gene: TRBV5-4; abundance: -; j_gene: TRBJ2-7
CDR3nt: TGTGCCTGGATGGGGGCCCGCTACGACGAGCAGTACTTC; CDR3aa: CAWMGARYDEQYF; d_gene: -; v_gene: TRBV30; abundance: -; j_gene: TRBJ2-7
CDR3nt: TGTGCCAGCAGTGAAGCGTTTACCGGGACAGTTAACTATGGCTACACCTTC; CDR3aa: CASSEAFTGTVNYGYTF; d_gene: TRBD1; v_gene: TRBV6-1; abundance: -; j_gene: TRBJ1-2
CDR3nt: TGTGCCAGCAGCACCGGACAGCCAAATCAGCCCCAGCATTTT; CDR3aa: CASSTGQPNQPQHF; d_gene: -; v_gene: TRBV7-9; abundance: -; j_gene: TRBJ1-5
CDR3nt: TGTGCCAGCTCACCGGGGGTAGCGGGAGCCGGTGACATTCAGTACTTC; CDR3aa: CASSPGVAGAGDIQYF; d_gene: TRBD2; v_gene: TRBV18; abundance: -; j_gene: TRBJ2-4
CDR3nt: TGTGCCAGCAGCTTGGGACAGGGCGGATACAATGAGCAGTTCTTC; CDR3aa: CASSLGQGGYNEQFF; d_gene: TRBD1; v_gene: TRBV5-4; abundance: -; j_gene: TRBJ2-1
CDR3nt: TGTGCCAGCAGTGGTAACGGAGAGCCCCAGCATTTT; CDR3aa: CASSGNGEPQHF; d_gene: -; v_gene: TRBV6-5; abundance: -; j_gene: TRBJ1-5
CDR3nt: TGTGCCAGCAGCCCACTTGGGGGCTTCTACGAGCAGTACTTC; CDR3aa: CASSPLGGFYEQYF; d_gene: -; v_gene: TRBV9; abundance: -; j_gene: TRBJ2-7
CDR3nt: TGCGCCAGCAGCCAACACAGGGGCCTAGACACTGAAGCTTTCTTT; CDR3aa: CASSQHRGLDTEAFF; d_gene: TRBD1; v_gene: TRBV4-3; abundance: -; j_gene: TRBJ1-1
CDR3nt: TGCGCCAGCGGACCTCGGACAGGGTCGGAAGAGCAGTACTTC; CDR3aa: CASGPRTGSEEQYF; d_gene: TRBD1; v_gene: TRBV5-1; abundance: -; j_gene: TRBJ2-7
CDR3nt: TGTGCCAGCAGCTTGCTGGGACTAGCTAAAGATACGCAGTATTTT; CDR3aa: CASSLLGLAKDTQYF; d_gene: TRBD2; v_gene: TRBV7-2; abundance: -; j_gene: TRBJ2-3
CDR3nt: TGTGCCAGCAGCCCAAGAGCTTTCGGAGAGACCCAGTACTTC; CDR3aa: CASSPRAFGETQYF; d_gene: -; v_gene: TRBV5-4; abundance: -; j_gene: TRBJ2-5
CDR3nt: TGTGCCATCAGCGTACAGGGGGCCCACGAGCAGTACTTC; CDR3aa: CAISVQGAHEQYF; d_gene: TRBD1; v_gene: TRBV10-3; abundance: few; j_gene: TRBJ2-7
CDR3nt: TGTGCCAGCAGCTTAGGGACAGGAGAGACCCAGTACTTC; CDR3aa: CASSLGTGETQYF; d_gene: TRBD1; v_gene: TRBV7-3; abundance: -; j_gene: TRBJ2-5
CDR3nt: TGCGCCAGCAGCTTGGGGGGGGAAGCAGATACGCAGTATTTT; CDR3aa: CASSLGGEADTQYF; d_gene: -; v_gene: TRBV5-1; abundance: -; j_gene: TRBJ2-3
CDR3nt: TGTGCCAGCAGTGAATCGGGGACTATTGACCTACAGTTCTTC; CDR3aa: CASSESGTIDLQFF; d_gene: TRBD2; v_gene: TRBV25-1; abundance: -; j_gene: TRBJ2-1
CDR3nt: TGTGCCAGTAGTACAACAGGGTTGAACACTGAAGCTTTCTTT; CDR3aa: CASSTTGLNTEAFF; d_gene: -; v_gene: TRBV19; abundance: -; j_gene: TRBJ1-1
CDR3nt: TGCGCCAGCAGCCAGGGACAGGGGCCTCCAGGAGATACGCAGTATTTT; CDR3aa: CASSQGQGPPGDTQYF; d_gene: TRBD1; v_gene: TRBV4-1; abundance: -; j_gene: TRBJ2-3
CDR3nt: TGTGCCAGCAGCTTTCTGAACCGGGAGGGGGAGACCCAGTACTTC; CDR3aa: CASSFLNREGETQYF; d_gene: TRBD2; v_gene: TRBV5-6; abundance: -; j_gene: TRBJ2-5
CDR3nt: TGCGCCAGCGTCAAGGCGAGTGGCGGGAAAATTGGAGATACGCAGTATTTT; CDR3aa: CASVKASGGKIGDTQYF; d_gene: -; v_gene: TRBV5-1; abundance: -; j_gene: TRBJ2-3
CDR3nt: TGTGCCAGTTCAGGACTAGCGGGAAACCTAAATGAGCAGTTCTTC; CDR3aa: CASSGLAGNLNEQFF; d_gene: TRBD2; v_gene: TRBV14; abundance: -; j_gene: TRBJ2-1
CDR3nt: TGTGCCAGCAGCGTAGCTCGCGCGGGACAGGGCTTCACCGGGGAGCTGTTTTTT; CDR3aa: CASSVARAGQGFTGELFF; d_gene: TRBD1; v_gene: TRBV9; abundance: -; j_gene: TRBJ2-2
CDR3nt: TGCGCCAGCAGCCAAGATAGGGGTTTCTCCTACAATGAGCAGTTCTTC; CDR3aa: CASSQDRGFSYNEQFF; d_gene: -; v_gene: TRBV4-3; abundance: -; j_gene: TRBJ2-1
CDR3nt: TGTGCCAGCAGCGACTCCGGGACAGGGTATGATGGTGAGCAGTTCTTC; CDR3aa: CASSDSGTGYDGEQFF; d_gene: TRBD1; v_gene: TRBV7-9; abundance: -; j_gene: TRBJ2-1
CDR3nt: TGTGCCAGCAGCTTAGCAGGGACTAGCGGATACAATGAGCAGTTCTTC; CDR3aa: CASSLAGTSGYNEQFF; d_gene: TRBD2; v_gene: TRBV7-2; abundance: -; j_gene: TRBJ2-1
CDR3nt: TGTGCCAGCAGTATAGGGGGCAGGAACACTGAAGCTTTCTTT; CDR3aa: CASSIGGRNTEAFF; d_gene: TRBD1; v_gene: TRBV27; abundance: once; j_gene: TRBJ1-1
CDR3nt: TGTGCCAGCAGCCGGGGAAGGGAGCGGGGTGAAAAACTGTTTTTT; CDR3aa: CASSRGRERGEKLFF; d_gene: -; v_gene: TRBV7-2; abundance: -; j_gene: TRBJ1-4
CDR3nt: TGTGCCAGCAGCTCCACTAGCGGGAGGAACACCGGGGAGCTGTTTTTT; CDR3aa: CASSSTSGRNTGELFF; d_gene: TRBD2; v_gene: TRBV7-9; abundance: -; j_gene: TRBJ2-2
CDR3nt: TGCAGCGCTGGGACTAGCGGGAGAACGGGGGAGCTGTTTTTT; CDR3aa: CSAGTSGRTGELFF; d_gene: TRBD2; v_gene: TRBV29-1; abundance: -; j_gene: TRBJ2-2
CDR3nt: TGCGCCAGCAGCGGGGGACAGGGTGCGAACTATGGCTACACCTTC; CDR3aa: CASSGGQGANYGYTF; d_gene: TRBD1; v_gene: TRBV5-1; abundance: -; j_gene: TRBJ1-2